This T cell receptor beta chain is from a study of OX40 agonist ivuxolimab in advanced cancers. Study-level background: Mean age 60 years, range about 20 to 85; around 80% male.

Some clones are missing from TCRdb's copy, which holds only in-frame ones; the method was immunoSEQ multiplex PCR. Counted here are roughly 90,000 clones, around nine tenths occurring once; the ten biggest clones make up approximately 1.5%. Germline assignment: CDR1 LNHDA and CDR2 SQIVND (reference sequence). Trimming took 5 bases from V and 8 from J; bases not matched to a gene: 9. The CDR3 spans 15 residues. Blood draws occurred at baseline, cycle 4 day 1, and cycle 7 day 1. This receptor was identified in an adult with an advanced solid tumor such as melanoma, head and neck, liver or kidney cancer. The V gene is TRBV19, the J gene TRBJ1-2; 12 bases agree with TRBD1. The sample was CD4+ or CD8+ T cells sorted from blood, taken in a trial of the OX40 agonist ivuxolimab. DNA of the CDR3: TGTGCCAGTAGTTCCCGGGACAGGGGGCGCATCGGCTACACCTTC. Translation: CASSSRDRGRIGYTF. The full variable domain, with the rest looked up from reference TRBV19 and TRBJ1-2, is DGGITQSPKYLFRKEGQNVTLSCEQNLNHDAMYWYRQDPGQGLRLIYYSQIVNDFQKGDIAEGYSVSREKKESFPLTVTSAQKNPTAFYLCASSSRDRGRIGYTFGSGTRLTVV.